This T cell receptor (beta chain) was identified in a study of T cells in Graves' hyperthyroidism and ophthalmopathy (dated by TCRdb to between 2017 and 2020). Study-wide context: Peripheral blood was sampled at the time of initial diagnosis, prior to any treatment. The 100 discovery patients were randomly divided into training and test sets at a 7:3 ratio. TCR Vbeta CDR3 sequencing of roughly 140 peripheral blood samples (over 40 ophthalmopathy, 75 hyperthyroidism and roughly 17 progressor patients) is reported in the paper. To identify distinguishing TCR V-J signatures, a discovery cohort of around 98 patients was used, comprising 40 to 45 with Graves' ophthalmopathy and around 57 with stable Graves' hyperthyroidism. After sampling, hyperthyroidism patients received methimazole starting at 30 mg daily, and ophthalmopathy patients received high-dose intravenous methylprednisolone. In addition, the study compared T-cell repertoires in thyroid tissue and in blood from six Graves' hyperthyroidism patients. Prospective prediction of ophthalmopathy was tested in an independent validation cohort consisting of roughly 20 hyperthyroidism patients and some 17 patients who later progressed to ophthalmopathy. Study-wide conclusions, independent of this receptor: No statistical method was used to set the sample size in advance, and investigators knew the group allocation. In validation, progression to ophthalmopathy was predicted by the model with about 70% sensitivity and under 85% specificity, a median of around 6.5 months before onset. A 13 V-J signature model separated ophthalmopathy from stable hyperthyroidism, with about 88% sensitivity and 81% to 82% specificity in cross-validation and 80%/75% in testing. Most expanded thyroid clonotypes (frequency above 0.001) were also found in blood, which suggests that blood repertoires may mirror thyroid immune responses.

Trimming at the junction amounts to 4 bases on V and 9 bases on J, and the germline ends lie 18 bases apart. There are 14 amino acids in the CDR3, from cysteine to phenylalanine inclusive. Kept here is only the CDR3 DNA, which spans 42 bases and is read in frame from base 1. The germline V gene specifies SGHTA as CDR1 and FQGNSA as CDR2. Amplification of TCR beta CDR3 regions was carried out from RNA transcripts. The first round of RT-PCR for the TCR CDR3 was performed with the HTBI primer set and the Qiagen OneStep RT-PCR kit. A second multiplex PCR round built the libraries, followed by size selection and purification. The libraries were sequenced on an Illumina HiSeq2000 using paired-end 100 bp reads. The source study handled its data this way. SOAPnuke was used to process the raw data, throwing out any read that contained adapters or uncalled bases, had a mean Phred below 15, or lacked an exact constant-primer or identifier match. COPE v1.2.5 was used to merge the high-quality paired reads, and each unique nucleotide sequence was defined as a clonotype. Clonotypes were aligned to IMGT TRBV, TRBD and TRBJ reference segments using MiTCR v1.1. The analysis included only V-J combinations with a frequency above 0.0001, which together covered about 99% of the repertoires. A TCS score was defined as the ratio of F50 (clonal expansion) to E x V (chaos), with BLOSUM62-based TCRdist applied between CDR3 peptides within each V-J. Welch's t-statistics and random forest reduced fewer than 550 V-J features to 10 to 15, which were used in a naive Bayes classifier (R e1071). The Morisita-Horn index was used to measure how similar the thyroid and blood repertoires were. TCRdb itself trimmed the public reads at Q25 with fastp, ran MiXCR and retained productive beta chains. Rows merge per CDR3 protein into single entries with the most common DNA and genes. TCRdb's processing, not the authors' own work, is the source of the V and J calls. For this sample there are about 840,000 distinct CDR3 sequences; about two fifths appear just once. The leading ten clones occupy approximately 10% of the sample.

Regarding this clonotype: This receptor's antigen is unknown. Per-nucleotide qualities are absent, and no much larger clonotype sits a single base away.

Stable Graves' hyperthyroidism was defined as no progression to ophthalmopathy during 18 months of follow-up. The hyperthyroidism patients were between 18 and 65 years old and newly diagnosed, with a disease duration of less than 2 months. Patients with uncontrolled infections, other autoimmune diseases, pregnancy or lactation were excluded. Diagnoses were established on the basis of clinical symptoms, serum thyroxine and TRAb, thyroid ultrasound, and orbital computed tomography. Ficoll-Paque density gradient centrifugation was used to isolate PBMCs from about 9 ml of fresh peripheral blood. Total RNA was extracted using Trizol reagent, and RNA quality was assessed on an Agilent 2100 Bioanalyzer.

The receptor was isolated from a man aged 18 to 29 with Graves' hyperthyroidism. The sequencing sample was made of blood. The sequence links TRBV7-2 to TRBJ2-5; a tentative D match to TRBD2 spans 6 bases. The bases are TGTGCCAGCAGCTCGGGACTTAGCAATCAGCCCCAGTACTTC. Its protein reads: CASSSGLSNQPQYF.